This passage covers 14 T cell receptor beta chains from one sample sequenced in a study of CD8 T cells in ankylosing spondylitis. No antigen has been identified for these receptors. TCRdb re-analysed the 5' RACE reads in MiXCR, keeping a single row per CDR3 protein. The sample has 700,000 to 850,000 distinct CDR3 sequences; approximately 12% are singletons. Study-wide results and limits: What seemed typical of ankylosing spondylitis blood was a TCR beta motif built from several highly homologous variants.

The sequenced sample was blood, either unsorted or a sorted T cell fraction (not recorded which). The source is a male donor with ankylosing spondylitis.

With respect to this clonotype: A much larger clone lies a single base off, so this may be a read error. The chain links TRBV5-1 to TRBJ2-7; tentatively, D is TRBD1 (6 bases). The germline V gene has CDR1 SGHRS and CDR2 YFSETQ. The CDR3 loop spans 13 amino acids. The CDR3 loop reads CASSATGPYKQYF. CDR3 bases: TGCGCCAGCAGCGCAACAGGGCCCTACAAGCAGTACTTC.

This clonotype showed up just a few times. The chain joins TRBV18 to TRBJ2-7; TRBD2 matches 7 bases. This CDR3 has 14 amino acids. After removal of 3 bases from V and 2 bases from J, the junction contained 4 bases not matched to a gene. Germline CDR1 KGHSH, CDR2 LQKENI. The CDR3 bases are TGTGCCAGCTCACCCTCGAGCGGGACCTACGAGCAGTACTTC. Residues: CASSPSSGTYEQYF.

This clonotype was seen only a few times. The chain employs TRBV4-3 and TRBJ2-1; D call uncertain. Trimming stripped 4 bases from V and 0 bases from J, with 13 bases between. Germline CDR1 and CDR2: LGHNA and YSLEER. The CDR3 length is 16 residues. In nucleotides, the CDR3 is TGCGCCAGCAGCCCAACATTGTTCAGCTCCTACAATGAGCAGTTCTTC. Translated, it gives CASSPTLFSSYNEQFF.

In its sample, this clonotype was seen a few times. This chain uses TRBV7-2 with TRBJ2-3; weak D call: TRBD1 (6 bases). Germline loops: CDR1 SGHTA, CDR2 FQGNSA. The CDR3 is 14 residues long. Trimming removed 5 bases from V and 4 bases from J, with 13 bases in between. CDR3 DNA sequence: TGTGCCAGCAGCCAGCGACAGGCTCCAGATACGCAGTATTTT. This translates into CASSQRQAPDTQYF.

The chain employs TRBV7-3 and TRBJ2-1; 14 nucleotides line up with TRBD2. This CDR3 contains 16 residues. With 2 bases clipped from V and 9 bases from J, the junction kept 6 bases outside the gene matches. Germline V gene data show CDR1 as SGHTA and CDR2 as FQGTGA. For the CDR3, the DNA is TGTGCCAGCAGCTTAGCGACTAGCGGGGGGGCCTTTGAGCAGTTCTTC. Translated, it gives CASSLATSGGAFEQFF.

This rearrangement joins TRBV6-1 to TRBJ1-4; no clear D. Germline V lookup: CDR1 MNHNS, CDR2 SASEGT. The CDR3 contains 15 residues. Trimming cost V 5 bases and J 0 bases, with 10 bases left between them. This CDR3 reads CASSPPRATNEKLFF. In nucleotides, the CDR3 is TGTGCCAGCAGTCCCCCCAGAGCAACTAATGAAAAACTGTTTTTT.

This clonotype occurred a few times. The chain recombines TRBV9 with TRBJ2-1; perhaps TRBD2 as D (5 bases). Germline loops: CDR1 SGDLS, CDR2 YYNGEE. CDR3 size: 16 residues. Trimming shortened V by 4 bases and J by 0 bases, and 14 bases separated the two germline ends. The CDR3, as DNA: TGTGCCAGCAGCTCCCGAGGGTCAAGCTCCTACAATGAGCAGTTCTTC. Translation gives CASSSRGSSSYNEQFF.

The rearrangement links TRBV7-6 to TRBJ2-1, with TRBD1 matching 8 bases. Unmatched junction bases numbered 12, after V lost 6 bases and J lost 5 bases. Germline CDR1 SGHVS, CDR2 FNYEAQ. CDR3 size: 16 residues. Written as DNA, the CDR3 is TGTGCCAGCAGAACGATTCAGGGGGCACCCAACAATGAGCAGTTCTTC. It encodes CASRTIQGAPNNEQFF.

This clonotype was seen at least ten times. V is TRBV20-1 and J is TRBJ2-1; TRBD2 matches at 11 bases. The V gene's germline CDR1 is DFQATT and CDR2 SNEGSKA (reference sequence). This CDR3 has 14 residues. The trim removed 5 bases at V and 4 bases at J, leaving 4 bases unmatched. CDR3 nucleotide sequence: TGCAGTGCTGGAAGGACTAGCGGGTACAATGAGCAGTTCTTC. This translates into CSAGRTSGYNEQFF.

The CDR3 protein is CASSLLGQDYNEQFF. The DNA of the CDR3 is TGTGCCAGCAGCTTATTAGGACAAGATTACAATGAGCAGTTCTTC. The gene calls are TRBV5-6 and TRBJ2-1; D might be TRBD1 (5 bases). The V end was cut by 2 bases, the J end by 4 bases, with 13 bases between. The CDR3 totals 15 residues. CDR1 SGHDT and CDR2 YYEEEE come from the germline V gene.

This clonotype appeared many times. The chain couples TRBV20-1 to TRBJ2-5; D may be TRBD1 or TRBD2 (5 bases each). Germline V gives CDR1 DFQATT, CDR2 SNEGSKA (reference sequence). The CDR3 contains 13 residues. V lost 2 bases, J lost 9 bases, and 16 bases lay in between. CDR3 amino acids: CSARRDPRGAQYF. In DNA, the CDR3 is TGCAGTGCTAGACGGGACCCCCGAGGGGCCCAGTACTTC.

This clonotype was found a few times. The rearrangement links TRBV27 to TRBJ1-5; TRBD1 aligns across 7 bases. V dropped 6 bases and J dropped 5; count of bases not matched to a gene: 7. This CDR3 contains 14 residues. The V gene's germline CDR1 is MNHEY and CDR2 SMNVEV (reference sequence). CDR3 sequence reads: CASRRQGTDQPQHF. The CDR3 coding sequence is TGTGCCAGCAGGAGACAGGGTACGGATCAGCCCCAGCATTTT.

The chain has TRBV2 and TRBJ1-1; TRBD1 matches at 7 bases. Unmatched junction bases numbered 8, after V lost 9 bases and J lost 1 base. Germline assignment: CDR1 SNHLY and CDR2 FYNNEI. The CDR3 has 14 residues. CDR3: CASAVRQGNTEAFF. CDR3 nucleotide sequence: TGTGCCAGTGCAGTACGACAGGGGAACACTGAAGCTTTCTTT.

The V gene is TRBV28, the J gene TRBJ1-2; 10 bases agree with TRBD1. Per germline, CDR1 MDHEN and CDR2 SYDVKM. V shed 5 bases, J shed 7 bases, and the junction held 10 bases outside the gene matches. The CDR3 runs to 15 residues. The CDR3 DNA is TGTGCCAGCAGTACGGGACAGGGGTTCGTTGGTGGCTACACCTTC. This encodes CASSTGQGFVGGYTF.